A single sample gave rise to the 16 T cell receptor beta chains below, sequenced in a study of pediatric ulcerative colitis. Clones were read by immunoSEQ multiplex PCR, and TCRdb kept only the in-frame ones, dropping some. The sample consists of about 64,000 clones, 70% to 80% of them appearing once. Sequenced input: blood. Receptors originate from a boy aged 10-17 years with moderate ulcerative colitis.

This clone was seen a single time. The rearrangement links TRBV15 to TRBJ1-2; no clear D gene. Germline CDR1 and CDR2: LNHNV and YYDKDF (reference sequence). The CDR3 covers 13 residues. V was shortened by 5 bases and J by 4 bases, with 11 bases between the two germline ends. The CDR3 nucleotides are TGTGCCACCAGCTCTCACCGGGGCTATGGCTACACCTTC. Translated, it gives CATSSHRGYGYTF.

This clone was observed a handful of times. The chain is built from TRBV4-1 and TRBJ2-7; possibly TRBD2 for D (5 bases). Between the trimmed V and J ends, which lost 1 base and 2 bases, there was a span of 15 bases. Germline loops: CDR1 MGHRA, CDR2 YSYEKL. The CDR3 extends over 16 amino acids. CDR3 DNA sequence: TGCGCCAGCAGCCAAGTGGGAGCTCTGAGCCCCTACGAGCAGTACTTC. It yields the protein CASSQVGALSPYEQYF.

This clone was recorded once. The chain joins TRBV23-1 to TRBJ2-7, with a tentative D call TRBD1 (5 bases). TRBV23-1 is noted as an ORF with a role that remains uncertain. The CDR3 has 15 residues. V was clipped by 2 bases and J by 0 bases, with 11 bases between them. The CDR3 region has the DNA TGCGCCAGCAGTCAAGCACAGGCTAGCTCCTACGAGCAGTACTTC. This sequence encodes CASSQAQASSYEQYF.

This clone has a handful of counts. CDR3 amino acids: CASSRTRGSTKGYTF. In nucleotides, the CDR3 is TGTGCCAGCAGCCGGACCCGGGGCTCTACGAAAGGCTACACCTTC. The chain is built from TRBV14 and TRBJ1-2; D is perhaps TRBD1 (5 bases). The CDR3 is 15 amino acids. V lost 4 bases and J lost 8, with 20 bases in between. CDR1 and CDR2 from the germline V gene are SGHDN and FVKESK.

The chain employs TRBV6-1 and TRBJ2-3, with TRBD2 matching over 13 bases. The germline V gene encodes CDR1 MNHNS and CDR2 SASEGT. This CDR3 comprises 16 residues. Losses at the gene ends were 3 bases for V and 5 bases for J; bases not matched to a gene: 5. DNA of the CDR3: TGTGCCAGCAGTGACACAACTAGCGGGAGGGGAGATACGCAGTATTTT. It is translated as CASSDTTSGRGDTQYF.

This clone was observed a handful of times. The V gene is TRBV14, the J gene TRBJ1-5; no definite D call. Germline V gene sequence: CDR1 SGHDN, CDR2 FVKESK. Trimming left V 4 bases short and J 2 bases short, with 9 bases between. The CDR3 consists of 14 residues. The CDR3 coding sequence is TGTGCCAGCAGCCCGGGATGGGGCAATCAGCCCCAGCATTTT. Residues: CASSPGWGNQPQHF.

This clone was detected a few times. This CDR3 is CASSVQSITGELFF. DNA for the CDR3: TGTGCCAGCAGCGTTCAATCCATCACCGGGGAGCTGTTTTTT. The chain links TRBV9 to TRBJ2-2; D gene ambiguous. The V gene lost 2 bases and the J gene lost 4 bases, with 9 bases spanning the gap. CDR1 and CDR2 from the germline V gene are SGDLS and YYNGEE. The CDR3 totals 14 residues.

The chain employs TRBV5-6 and TRBJ2-7; 8 bases are a match to TRBD1. Per the germline V gene, CDR1 is SGHDT and CDR2 is YYEEEE. Trimming removed 4 bases from V and 5 bases from J; junction bases left unmatched: 11. The CDR3 covers 15 residues. CDR3 protein: CASSVSNRGDNEQYF. The CDR3 bases are TGTGCCAGCAGCGTGTCGAACAGGGGGGACAACGAGCAGTACTTC.

This chain's CDR3 is CASSYSRETYEQYF. The CDR3 DNA follows: TGTGCCAGCAGTTACTCCCGGGAAACCTACGAGCAGTACTTC. The V gene is TRBV6-5, the J gene TRBJ2-7, with D possibly matching TRBD2 (5 bases). This CDR3 has 14 residues. Trimming cost V 0 bases and J 2 bases, with 8 bases left between them. Per germline, CDR1 MNHEY and CDR2 SVGAGI.

V and J are TRBV27 and TRBJ1-4, with D unresolved. Germline V lookup: CDR1 MNHEY, CDR2 SMNVEV (reference sequence). The V and J ends lost 5 bases and 0 bases respectively, with 13 bases between them. CDR3 length equals 16 residues. CDR3 sequence: CASSNGVGATNEKLFF. The DNA of the CDR3 is TGTGCCAGCAGTAATGGAGTCGGGGCAACTAATGAAAAACTGTTTTTT.

CDR3 region: CASSPSVDTDTQYF. CDR3 in DNA: TGCGCCAGCAGCCCCTCTGTGGACACAGATACGCAGTATTTT. The V gene is TRBV4-1, the J gene TRBJ2-3, with D uncertain. Trimming stripped 4 bases from V and 2 bases from J, with 10 bases between. Germline assignment: CDR1 MGHRA and CDR2 YSYEKL. The CDR3 has 14 residues.

This sequence joins TRBV4-1 and TRBJ1-2; possibly TRBD1 for D (5 bases). The V gene lost 0 bases and the J gene lost 8 bases, with 19 bases spanning the gap. CDR1 and CDR2 from the germline V gene are MGHRA and YSYEKL. The CDR3 is made up of 16 amino acids. CDR3 sequence reads: CASSQDQTAPGTGYTF. CDR3 DNA: TGCGCCAGCAGCCAAGATCAGACGGCGCCTGGGACGGGCTACACCTTC.

This chain connects TRBV30 to TRBJ2-3, with 9 bases fitting TRBD1. The germline gives CDR1 GTSNPN, CDR2 SVGIG (reference sequence). V was pared by 7 bases and J by 2 bases, with 4 bases of the junction left unmatched. CDR3 size: 13 residues. CDR3 DNA: TGTGCCTTTGACAGGGGGGTCACAGATACGCAGTATTTT. Translated, it gives CAFDRGVTDTQYF.

The chain employs TRBV5-1 and TRBJ2-7; TRBD1 matches at 7 bases. Germline assignment: CDR1 SGHRS and CDR2 YFSETQ. This CDR3 has 15 residues. V was pared by 4 bases and J by 6 bases, with 13 bases of the junction left unmatched. CDR3 loop: CASSVQTGFFSEQYF. As DNA, the CDR3 is TGCGCCAGCAGCGTACAGACAGGGTTTTTTAGCGAGCAGTACTTC. Full variable domain (missing parts from reference TRBV5-1 and TRBJ2-7): KAGVTQTPRYLIKTRGQQVTLSCSPISGHRSVSWYQQTPGQGLQFLFEYFSETQRNKGNFPGRFSGRQFSNSRSEMNVSTLELGDSALYLCASSVQTGFFSEQYFGPGTRLTVT.

The J gene is TRBJ1-3, the V gene TRBV5-1; unclear D gene. In germline, CDR1 is SGHRS, CDR2 YFSETQ. The length of the CDR3 is 16 residues. Trimming stripped 0 bases from V and 2 bases from J, with 12 bases between. The CDR3 protein is CASSLGAASAGNTIYF. CDR3 in DNA: TGCGCCAGCAGCTTGGGTGCGGCGTCGGCTGGAAACACCATATATTTT.

This sequence joins TRBV29-1 and TRBJ1-1; 7 bases match TRBD1. The CDR3 spans 11 residues. J lost 7 bases, V lost 1 base, and 0 bases had no gene match. From germline, CDR1 is SQVTM and CDR2 ANQGSEA. In DNA form, the CDR3 reads TGCAGCGTTGAAGGGGACAGTGAAGCTTTCTTT. It encodes CSVEGDSEAFF.